The subject of this entry is one T cell receptor beta chain. This sample stems from a study of shared clonotypes between healthy human individuals. V lost 4 bases to trimming and J lost 3 bases; unmatched junction nucleotides: 6. CDR3 length: 15 residues. Germline V gives CDR1 ENHRY, CDR2 SYGVKD. TCRdb's copy holds only in-frame clones and misses some; the assay was immunoSEQ multiplex PCR. The data show hundreds of thousands of clones, approximately 75% seen once. The sample consisted of memory CD4+ T cells sorted from blood. Subset defined: CD45RA-negative fraction. This chain links TRBV10-3 with TRBJ2-1; 7 bases align to TRBD1. This TCR derives from a woman in her thirties in good health. The CDR3 DNA is TGTGCCATCAGTGTGGCGACAGGGATCTACAATGAGCAGTTCTTC. This gives the protein CAISVATGIYNEQFF.